The next 16 T cell receptor beta chains were all read from a single sample in a study of shared clonotypes between healthy human individuals. Generated by immunoSEQ multiplex PCR, the TCRdb table keeps only in-frame clones and is missing some. This table has 1 million to 1.3 million clones, approximately 78% appearing once. What was sequenced was memory CD4+ T cells from PBMCs. Subset in this sample: CD45RA-negative fraction. The source is a man between 18 and 29 years old in good health. Some clones in this sample may be carry-over from other donors' samples.

V and J are TRBV27 and TRBJ1-1, with 10 bases identical to TRBD1. After removal of 3 bases from V and 5 bases from J, the junction contained 6 bases not matched to a gene. Per the germline V gene, CDR1 is MNHEY and CDR2 is SMNVEV (reference sequence). The CDR3 extends over 15 amino acids. As DNA, the CDR3 is TGTGCCAGCAGTTTGGCCGGGACAGGGGTTACTGAAGCTTTCTTT. This sequence encodes CASSLAGTGVTEAFF.

To note about this clone: This probably arose from a read error, given a far larger clone one base away. The chain combines TRBV29-1 with TRBJ1-1; tentative D call: TRBD1 (5 bases). Germline CDR1 is SQVTM and CDR2 is ANQGSEA. The CDR3 is 13 amino acids. This CDR3 reads CGVVQGGGTEAFF. CDR3 sequence (DNA): TGCGGCGTTGTTCAGGGTGGAGGGACTGAAGCTTTCTTT.

The V gene is TRBV28, the J gene TRBJ1-4, with D unclear. Germline lookup yields CDR1 MDHEN and CDR2 SYDVKM. Trimming left V 5 bases short and J 1 base short, with 8 bases between. The CDR3 has 14 residues. The CDR3 DNA reads as TGTGCCAGCAGTCCCAGGCAAACTAATGAAAAACTGTTTTTT. It translates to CASSPRQTNEKLFF.

The V call is TRBV28, the J call TRBJ2-1; D may be TRBD1 (7 bases). Germline-derived CDR1 and CDR2 are MDHEN and SYDVKM. V dropped 5 bases and J dropped 1 base, with 15 bases sitting between them. This CDR3 is 16 amino acids long. CDR3 in DNA: TGTGCCAGCAGTCCGCAGGGGGGAATGTCCTACAATGAGCAGTTCTTC. Protein sequence: CASSPQGGMSYNEQFF.

This chain joins TRBV2 and TRBJ2-7; 9 bases are shared with TRBD2. V shed 4 bases, J shed 9 bases, and the junction held 13 bases outside the gene matches. The CDR3 is 15 amino acids. Germline V gene sequence: CDR1 SNHLY, CDR2 FYNNEI. The CDR3 DNA is TGTGCCAGCAGTGTGGCGGGAGGGCTTCTTCCGGGGCAGTACTTC. Residues: CASSVAGGLLPGQYF.

The chain joins TRBV5-4 to TRBJ1-2, with TRBD1 identical over 9 bases. Germline trimming cut 4 bases from V and 5 bases from J; bases unmatched to any gene: 6. CDR3 length equals 14 residues. CDR1 is SGHNT, CDR2 YYREEE, per germline (reference sequence). Here the CDR3 reads CASSHGTGRYGYTF. The CDR3 coding sequence is TGTGCCAGCAGCCACGGGACAGGGAGGTATGGCTACACCTTC.

J is TRBJ2-5 and V is TRBV4-1; tentatively, D is TRBD1 (6 bases). Germline V CDR1 and CDR2: MGHRA, YSYEKL. CDR3 length equals 16 residues. Between the trimmed V and J ends, which lost 4 bases and 0 bases, there was a span of 15 bases. As DNA, the CDR3 is TGCGCCAGCAGCCGGAGATCCACAGGGTACCAAGAGACCCAGTACTTC. It encodes CASSRRSTGYQETQYF.

For the CDR3, the DNA is TGTGCCAGCAGCTTACGAAGCGGGGAGGGGGACATTCAGTACTTC. It translates to CASSLRSGEGDIQYF. The chain employs TRBV7-9 and TRBJ2-4, with D tentatively TRBD2 (7 bases). Germline assignment: CDR1 SEHNR and CDR2 FQNEAQ (reference sequence). Trimming took 2 bases from V and 8 from J, leaving 16 bases between them. This CDR3 is 15 amino acids long.

As regards this clone: Other nucleotide sequences from this sample produce the same CDR3. The rearrangement uses TRBV7-3 and TRBJ2-2; D possibly corresponds to TRBD2 (6 bases). CDR3 size: 15 residues. CDR1 is SGHTA and CDR2 is FQGTGA in the germline V gene. V lost 5 bases and J 2 bases, leaving 12 bases between the germline ends. CDR3 residues: CASSLTGTNTGELFF. The CDR3, as DNA: TGTGCCAGCAGCCTCACCGGGACTAACACCGGGGAGCTGTTTTTT.

The rearrangement joins TRBV7-9 to TRBJ1-2; D not certain. V was shortened by 0 bases and J by 4 bases, with 15 bases between the two germline ends. CDR1 and CDR2 (germline): SEHNR, FQNEAQ (reference sequence). The CDR3 length is 16 residues. The CDR3 nucleotides read TGTGCCAGCAGCTTAGCTAATCGGGATTTTGGCTATGGCTACACCTTC. Protein sequence: CASSLANRDFGYGYTF.

The chain carries TRBV12-5 and TRBJ2-1, with D perhaps TRBD2 (6 bases). Germline V gene lookup returns CDR1 LGHNT and CDR2 FRNRAP. This CDR3 comprises 13 residues. V was shortened by 6 bases and J by 9 bases, with 15 bases between the two germline ends. The CDR3 is CASGPQLASEQFF. Written as DNA, the CDR3 is TGTGCTAGTGGCCCCCAGCTAGCGAGTGAGCAGTTCTTC. Full variable domain (rest looked up from reference TRBV12-5 and TRBJ2-1): DARVTQTPRHKVTEMGQEVTMRCQPILGHNTVFWYRQTMMQGLELLAYFRNRAPLDDSGMPKDRFSAEMPDATLATLKIQPSEPRDSAVYFCASGPQLASEQFFGPGTRLTVL.

The CDR3 nucleotides are TGTGCCAGCAGCGAGGACAGGGACCACGAGCAGTACTTC. Encoded protein: CASSEDRDHEQYF. The chain uses TRBV11-2 and TRBJ2-7, with 8 bases identical to TRBD1. With V trimmed by 5 bases and J by 5 bases, 5 bases remained unmatched. Germline V lookup: CDR1 SGHAT, CDR2 FQNNGV. The CDR3 has 13 amino acids.

V gene TRBV6-1 combines with J gene TRBJ2-7; TRBD1 matches at 9 bases. CDR3 length: 15 amino acids. The germline V gene has CDR1 MNHNS and CDR2 SASEGT. V lost 3 bases and J lost 2; bases outside the gene matches: 5. The CDR3 DNA is TGTGCCAGCAGTGACCCGGGACAGGGTACCTACGAGCAGTACTTC. This sequence encodes CASSDPGQGTYEQYF.

The chain couples TRBV29-1 to TRBJ2-1; D could derive from TRBD1 or TRBD2 (6 bases each). From germline, CDR1 is SQVTM and CDR2 ANQGSEA. Trimming cost V 7 bases and J 7 bases, with 20 bases left between them. This CDR3 comprises 14 residues. The CDR3 DNA reads TGCAGCGCCCGGGGGCTAGCTACGGTAAATGAGCAGTTCTTC. It specifies CSARGLATVNEQFF.

The chain employs TRBV15 and TRBJ2-4, with D maybe TRBD1 (6 bases). The CDR3 extends over 18 amino acids. CDR1 and CDR2 from the germline V gene are LNHNV and YYDKDF (reference sequence). Between the trimmed V and J ends, which lost 0 bases and 0 bases, there was a span of 15 bases. CDR3 DNA: TGTGCCACCAGCAGAGAAGTACGGACAGCACTAGCCAAAAACATTCAGTACTTC. Amino acids: CATSREVRTALAKNIQYF.

J is TRBJ2-1 and V is TRBV7-2; D is ambiguous. The V end was cut by 1 base, the J end by 4 bases, with 5 bases between. There are 13 residues in the CDR3. CDR1 SGHTA and CDR2 FQGNSA come from the germline V gene. The CDR3 loop reads CASSLDMYNEQFF. The CDR3 nucleotides are TGTGCCAGCAGCTTAGACATGTACAATGAGCAGTTCTTC. Based on the CDR3 plus reference TRBV7-2 and TRBJ2-1, the full variable domain is GAGVSQSPSNKVTEKGKDVELRCDPISGHTALYWYRQSLGQGLEFLIYFQGNSAPDKSGLPSDRFSAERTGGSVSTLTIQRTQQEDSAVYLCASSLDMYNEQFFGPGTRLTVL.